This T cell receptor (beta chain) was recovered during a study of T cell responses to AZD1222 COVID-19 vaccine. This clone was seen a few times. The CDR3 spans 14 residues. The V and J ends lost 1 base and 3 bases respectively, with 11 bases between them. Per germline, CDR1 SGHRS and CDR2 YFSETQ. Clones were read by immunoSEQ multiplex PCR, and TCRdb kept only the in-frame ones, dropping some. The sample has over 95,000 clones, approximately 91% seen once. The sample here was peripheral blood, taken 28 days after the second AZD1222 dose. The clonotype originates from an adult who received the AZD1222 COVID-19 vaccine. The chain couples TRBV5-1 to TRBJ2-7; D is uncertain. The CDR3 nucleotides read TGCGCCAGCAGCTTGAACTGGAACAACTACGAGCAGTACTTC. This gives the protein CASSLNWNNYEQYF.